The 20 T cell receptor beta chains presented below share a single source sample, sequenced in a study of shared clonotypes between healthy human individuals. The data were produced by immunoSEQ multiplex PCR, yet TCRdb's version contains in-frame clones alone and is incomplete. This sample has around 200,000 clones; 66% occur once, and the top ten carry under 11%. Sequencing input: memory CD4+ T cells sorted from blood. The subset denotes: CD45RA-negative fraction. These receptors were obtained from a man younger than 45 in good health.

This clone has more than one count but fewer than ten. This specimen includes other DNA sequences encoding the same CDR3. The chain joins TRBV2 to TRBJ2-5; D unresolved. The CDR3 spans 11 residues. Germline loops: CDR1 SNHLY, CDR2 FYNNEI. The V gene lost 4 bases and the J gene lost 5 bases, with 5 bases spanning the gap. Here the CDR3 DNA reads TGTGCCAGCAGTGTTGGGGAGACCCAGTACTTC. Its protein is CASSVGETQYF.

This clone was detected only once. J is TRBJ1-1 and V is TRBV19; 8 nucleotides line up with TRBD1. Germline CDR1 reads LNHDA; CDR2 reads SQIVND (reference sequence). V lost 4 bases, J lost 1 base, and 2 bases stayed unmatched. This CDR3 has 14 amino acids. In DNA, the CDR3 is TGTGCCAGTAGTACGGACAGGGCGAACACTGAAGCTTTCTTT. This translates into CASSTDRANTEAFF.

V is TRBV9 and J is TRBJ2-1; 8 bases fit TRBD2. There are 15 residues in the CDR3. In germline, CDR1 is SGDLS, CDR2 YYNGEE. V dropped 4 bases and J dropped 3; count of bases not matched to a gene: 6. The CDR3 is CASSRSGGNYNEQFF. The CDR3 DNA reads as TGTGCCAGCAGCCGCTCGGGGGGGAACTACAATGAGCAGTTCTTC. The variable domain in full, with the rest retrieved from reference TRBV9 and TRBJ2-1, is DSGVTQTPKHLITATGQRVTLRCSPRSGDLSVYWYQQSLDQGLQFLIQYYNGEERAKGNILERFSAQQFPDLHSELNLSSLELGDSALYFCASSRSGGNYNEQFFGPGTRLTVL.

This clone was observed a handful of times. The chain recombines TRBV5-6 with TRBJ2-1; D is ambiguous. Germline V lookup: CDR1 SGHDT, CDR2 YYEEEE. The V end was cut by 4 bases, the J end by 8 bases, with 10 bases between. This CDR3 has 12 residues. The CDR3 sequence: CASSDSRDEQFF. In nucleotides, the CDR3 is TGTGCCAGCAGCGATTCAAGGGATGAGCAGTTCTTC.

This clone turned up a few times. J is TRBJ2-5 and V is TRBV2; 7 bases match TRBD1. The CDR3 consists of 14 residues. V dropped 4 bases and J dropped 5; count of bases not matched to a gene: 7. The V gene's germline CDR1 is SNHLY and CDR2 FYNNEI. The CDR3 loop reads CASSAGQVRETQYF. Here the CDR3 DNA reads TGTGCCAGCAGTGCTGGACAGGTTCGGGAGACCCAGTACTTC.

The CDR3 DNA reads TGTGCCAGCAGCTTAAATAAGGGCAATGAGCAGTTCTTC. Translating gives CASSLNKGNEQFF. The chain employs TRBV7-3 and TRBJ2-1; D remains unclear. With 1 base removed from V and 6 bases from J, the gap between germline ends came to 7 bases. CDR1 is SGHTA, CDR2 FQGTGA, per germline. The CDR3 loop spans 13 amino acids.

The chain has TRBV29-1 and TRBJ2-7; D is unresolved. The CDR3 sequence is 13 residues long. The V gene lost 4 bases and the J gene lost 4 bases, with 14 bases spanning the gap. The germline V gene encodes CDR1 SQVTM and CDR2 ANQGSEA. The CDR3, as DNA: TGCAGCGTTGTAGTGGGGATTGGGTACGAGCAGTACTTC. Its protein product is CSVVVGIGYEQYF.

The chain couples TRBV7-2 to TRBJ2-5, with D perhaps TRBD2 (5 bases). The V gene lost 5 bases and the J gene lost 6 bases, with 13 bases spanning the gap. From germline, CDR1 is SGHTA and CDR2 FQGNSA. The CDR3 has 13 amino acids. The CDR3, as DNA: TGTGCCAGCAGCCGGGATGGGGATAAGACCCAGTACTTC. Its protein product is CASSRDGDKTQYF.

This chain joins TRBV27 and TRBJ1-2; 8 bases line up with TRBD1. The junction had 15 bases not matched to a gene; V was cut back by 11 bases and J by 7 bases. There are 14 residues in the CDR3. Germline assignment: CDR1 MNHEY and CDR2 SMNVEV (reference sequence). CDR3 bases: TGTGCCGCGGGACAGGCGTTCCGCTCGGGTGGCTACACCTTC. This translates into CAAGQAFRSGGYTF.

This clone was seen only a few times. In the same sample, other DNA sequences code for this CDR3. The chain uses TRBV5-1 and TRBJ2-5; no clear D gene. Trimming stripped 1 base from V and 1 base from J, with 2 bases between. This CDR3 has 12 residues. Germline V gene lookup returns CDR1 SGHRS and CDR2 YFSETQ. This CDR3 is CASSLSQETQYF. The CDR3 DNA follows: TGCGCCAGCAGCTTGAGCCAAGAGACCCAGTACTTC.

This clone has just a few counts. The chain recombines TRBV7-2 with TRBJ2-1, with D possibly matching TRBD2 (6 bases). Trimming removed 6 bases at V and 5 bases at J, with 14 bases between. Looked up from germline, CDR1 is SGHTA and CDR2 is FQGNSA. The CDR3 is 14 residues long. Here the CDR3 reads CASSPQRADNEQFF. CDR3 DNA sequence: TGTGCCAGCAGTCCACAGCGGGCAGACAATGAGCAGTTCTTC.

V usage is TRBV6-5 and J usage is TRBJ1-1, with no clear D. The CDR3 covers 13 residues. Trimming shortened V by 0 bases and J by 5 bases, and 7 bases separated the two germline ends. Germline V gene lookup returns CDR1 MNHEY and CDR2 SVGAGI. The CDR3 region has the DNA TGTGCCAGCAGTTACTCGACGGTGACTGAAGCTTTCTTT. Translating gives CASSYSTVTEAFF.

The chain is built from TRBV5-1 and TRBJ2-3; 9 bases fit TRBD1. The CDR3 runs 20 residues. Unmatched junction bases numbered 23, after V lost 4 bases and J lost 5 bases. Germline V lookup: CDR1 SGHRS, CDR2 YFSETQ. The CDR3 reads CASSVNPGQGPRGGRDTQYF. The DNA for the CDR3 is TGCGCCAGCAGCGTTAACCCGGGACAGGGCCCCCGTGGCGGGAGAGATACGCAGTATTTT.

This sequence joins TRBV5-1 and TRBJ1-2; D remains ambiguous. In germline, CDR1 is SGHRS, CDR2 YFSETQ. The length of the CDR3 is 14 residues. V dropped 0 bases and J dropped 6 bases, with 12 bases sitting between them. CDR3 nucleotide sequence: TGCGCCAGCAGCTTGGAGCGTTCTGGGCATGGCTACACCTTC. Translating it yields CASSLERSGHGYTF.

V is TRBV5-4 and J is TRBJ2-4, with TRBD2 matching 7 bases. The V gene's germline CDR1 is SGHNT and CDR2 YYREEE (reference sequence). Trimming at V came to 0 bases and at J to 1 base, leaving 10 bases not matched to a gene. The CDR3 spans 18 residues. CDR3 in amino acids: CASSLVFGGRRAKNIQYF. CDR3 sequence (DNA): TGTGCCAGCAGCTTGGTATTTGGCGGGAGAAGGGCCAAAAACATTCAGTACTTC. Variable domain in full (rest from reference TRBV5-4 and TRBJ2-4): ETGVTQSPTHLIKTRGQQVTLRCSSQSGHNTVSWYQQALGQGPQFIFQYYREEENGRGNFPPRFSGLQFPNYSSELNVNALELDDSALYLCASSLVFGGRRAKNIQYFGAGTRLSVL.

This clone was counted a few times. V and J are TRBV28 and TRBJ1-2, with a possible D match to TRBD1 (6 bases). The V end was cut by 5 bases, the J end by 4 bases, with 20 bases between. Germline V gene data show CDR1 as MDHEN and CDR2 as SYDVKM. This CDR3 spans 16 amino acids. The CDR3 here is CASSLARTAISYGYTF. DNA of the CDR3: TGTGCCAGCAGTCTCGCCAGGACAGCGATATCCTATGGCTACACCTTC.

The V and J genes are TRBV29-1 and TRBJ2-1, with 9 bases matching TRBD2. V was pared by 6 bases and J by 2 bases, with 2 bases of the junction left unmatched. The germline V gene encodes CDR1 SQVTM and CDR2 ANQGSEA. The CDR3 runs 13 residues. Here the CDR3 DNA reads TGCAGCGTGCGACTAGCGGCCTACAATGAGCAGTTCTTC. Its protein is CSVRLAAYNEQFF.

The V call is TRBV5-1, the J call TRBJ1-4; D gene ambiguous. This CDR3 contains 15 residues. V was clipped by 4 bases and J by 2 bases, with 12 bases between them. The germline gives CDR1 SGHRS, CDR2 YFSETQ. The CDR3 DNA sequence: TGCGCCAGCAGCCGTGGAGCAGCTACTAATGAAAAACTGTTTTTT. Translating gives CASSRGAATNEKLFF. The full variable domain, rest sourced from reference TRBV5-1 and TRBJ1-4, is KAGVTQTPRYLIKTRGQQVTLSCSPISGHRSVSWYQQTPGQGLQFLFEYFSETQRNKGNFPGRFSGRQFSNSRSEMNVSTLELGDSALYLCASSRGAATNEKLFFGSGTQLSVL.

This clone was observed many times. This chain connects TRBV5-1 to TRBJ1-1; D not resolved. This CDR3 has 13 residues. Trimming removed 1 base at V and 1 base at J, with 5 bases between. CDR1 and CDR2 from the germline V gene are SGHRS and YFSETQ. CDR3 coding DNA: TGCGCCAGCAGCTTGAGGCCGAACACTGAAGCTTTCTTT. Translated, it gives CASSLRPNTEAFF.

CDR3 coding DNA: TGTGCCAGCAGCTTAGAGGGTCTCCACGAGCAGTACTTC. Its protein product is CASSLEGLHEQYF. The gene calls are TRBV7-2 and TRBJ2-7; D gene unclear. Trimming left V 1 base short and J 5 bases short, with 9 bases between. The CDR3 consists of 13 residues. Germline lookup yields CDR1 SGHTA and CDR2 FQGNSA.